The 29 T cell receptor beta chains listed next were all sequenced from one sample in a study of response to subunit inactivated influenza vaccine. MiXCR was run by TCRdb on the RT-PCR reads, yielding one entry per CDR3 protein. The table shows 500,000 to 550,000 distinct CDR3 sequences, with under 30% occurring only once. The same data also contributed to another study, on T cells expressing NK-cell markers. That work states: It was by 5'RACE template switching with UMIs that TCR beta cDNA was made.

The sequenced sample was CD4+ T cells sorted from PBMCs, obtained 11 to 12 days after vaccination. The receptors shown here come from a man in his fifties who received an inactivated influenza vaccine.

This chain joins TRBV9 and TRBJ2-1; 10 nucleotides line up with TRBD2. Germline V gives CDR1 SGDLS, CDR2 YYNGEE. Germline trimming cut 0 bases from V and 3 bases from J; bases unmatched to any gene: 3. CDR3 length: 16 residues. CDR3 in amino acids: CASSVGPSGSYNEQFF. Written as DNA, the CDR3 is TGTGCCAGCAGCGTAGGTCCTAGCGGGAGCTACAATGAGCAGTTCTTC.

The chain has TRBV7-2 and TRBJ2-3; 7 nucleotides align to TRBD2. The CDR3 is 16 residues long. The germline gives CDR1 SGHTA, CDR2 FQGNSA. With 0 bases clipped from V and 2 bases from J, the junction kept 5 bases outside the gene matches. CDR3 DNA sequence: TGTGCCAGCAGCTTAGCGGCGGGAGTGGTCACAGATACGCAGTATTTT. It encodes CASSLAAGVVTDTQYF.

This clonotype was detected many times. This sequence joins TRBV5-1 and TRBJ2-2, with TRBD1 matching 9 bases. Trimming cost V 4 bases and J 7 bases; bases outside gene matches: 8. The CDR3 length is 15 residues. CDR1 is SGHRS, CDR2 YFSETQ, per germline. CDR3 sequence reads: CASSQKGQGGGELFF. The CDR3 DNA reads TGCGCCAGCAGCCAAAAGGGACAGGGCGGCGGGGAGCTGTTTTTT.

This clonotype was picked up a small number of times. CDR3 sequence: CASSPRLAEMAETQYF. In DNA form, the CDR3 reads TGTGCCAGCTCACCTAGACTAGCGGAGATGGCGGAGACCCAGTACTTC. The chain links TRBV18 to TRBJ2-5; 9 bases line up with TRBD2. The germline CDR1 and CDR2 sequences are KGHSH and LQKENI. The CDR3 runs to 16 residues. V shed 3 bases and J 5 bases; nucleotides not matched to a gene: 10.

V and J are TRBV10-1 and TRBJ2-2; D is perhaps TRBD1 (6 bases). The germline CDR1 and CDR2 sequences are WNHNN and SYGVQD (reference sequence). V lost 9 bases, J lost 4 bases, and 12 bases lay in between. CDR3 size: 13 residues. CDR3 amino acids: CASRQDATGELFF. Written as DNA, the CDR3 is TGCGCCAGTCGACAGGATGCCACCGGGGAGCTGTTTTTT.

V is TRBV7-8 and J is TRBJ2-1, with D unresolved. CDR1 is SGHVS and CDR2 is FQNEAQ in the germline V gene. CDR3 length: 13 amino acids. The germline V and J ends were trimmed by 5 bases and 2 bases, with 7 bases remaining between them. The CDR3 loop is CASSEDPYNEQFF. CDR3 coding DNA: TGTGCCAGCAGCGAAGACCCCTACAATGAGCAGTTCTTC. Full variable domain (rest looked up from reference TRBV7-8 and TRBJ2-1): GAGVSQSPRYKVAKRGQDVALRCDPISGHVSLFWYQQALGQGPEFLTYFQNEAQLDKSGLPSDRFFAERPEGSVSTLKIQRTQQEDSAVYLCASSEDPYNEQFFGPGTRLTVL.

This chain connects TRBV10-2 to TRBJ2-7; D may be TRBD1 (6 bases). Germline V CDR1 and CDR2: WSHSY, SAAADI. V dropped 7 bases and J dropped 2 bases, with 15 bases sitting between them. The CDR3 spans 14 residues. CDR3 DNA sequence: TGCGCCAGCATGGGGTTTGGACAGACCTACGAGCAGTACTTC. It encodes CASMGFGQTYEQYF.

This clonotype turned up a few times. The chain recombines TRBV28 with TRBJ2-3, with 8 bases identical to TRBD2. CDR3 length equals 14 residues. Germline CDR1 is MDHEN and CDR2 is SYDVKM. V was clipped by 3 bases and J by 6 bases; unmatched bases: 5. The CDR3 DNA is TGTGCCAGCAGTTTCTCGGGGGGGTTGGATACGCAGTATTTT. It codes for CASSFSGGLDTQYF.

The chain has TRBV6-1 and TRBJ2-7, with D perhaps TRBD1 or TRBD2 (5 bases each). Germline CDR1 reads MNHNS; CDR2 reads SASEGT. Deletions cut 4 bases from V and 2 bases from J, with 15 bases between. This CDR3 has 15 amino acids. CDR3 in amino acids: CASSAHRDGPYEQYF. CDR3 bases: TGTGCCAGCAGTGCGCACCGGGACGGACCCTACGAGCAGTACTTC.

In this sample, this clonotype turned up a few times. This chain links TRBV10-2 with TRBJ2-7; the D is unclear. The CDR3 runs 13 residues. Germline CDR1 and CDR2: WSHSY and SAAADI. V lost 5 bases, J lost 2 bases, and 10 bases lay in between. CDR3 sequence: CASSFAATYEQYF. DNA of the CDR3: TGCGCCAGCAGTTTCGCGGCCACCTACGAGCAGTACTTC.

The CDR3 region has the DNA TGTGCCAGCAGGCATATAGCGGGAGCCGACGGGGAGCTGTTTTTT. Translation: CASRHIAGADGELFF. The J gene is TRBJ2-2, the V gene TRBV6-2 or TRBV6-3; 9 bases align to TRBD2. CDR1 and CDR2 from the germline V gene are MNHEY and SVGEGT. CDR3 length equals 15 residues. With 6 bases clipped from V and 7 bases from J, the junction kept 9 bases outside the gene matches.

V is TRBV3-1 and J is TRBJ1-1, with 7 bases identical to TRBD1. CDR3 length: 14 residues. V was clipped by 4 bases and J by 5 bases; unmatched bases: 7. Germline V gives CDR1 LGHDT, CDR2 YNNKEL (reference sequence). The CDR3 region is CASSRTGARTEAFF. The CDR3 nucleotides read TGTGCCAGCAGCCGCACAGGGGCGAGGACTGAAGCTTTCTTT.

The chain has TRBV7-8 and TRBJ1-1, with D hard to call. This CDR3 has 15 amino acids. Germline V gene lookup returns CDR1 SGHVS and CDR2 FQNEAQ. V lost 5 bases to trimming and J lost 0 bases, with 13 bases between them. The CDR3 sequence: CASSPGRTMNTEAFF. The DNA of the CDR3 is TGTGCCAGCAGCCCCGGCCGTACCATGAACACTGAAGCTTTCTTT. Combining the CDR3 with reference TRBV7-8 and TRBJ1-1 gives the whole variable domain GAGVSQSPRYKVAKRGQDVALRCDPISGHVSLFWYQQALGQGPEFLTYFQNEAQLDKSGLPSDRFFAERPEGSVSTLKIQRTQQEDSAVYLCASSPGRTMNTEAFFGQGTRLTVV.

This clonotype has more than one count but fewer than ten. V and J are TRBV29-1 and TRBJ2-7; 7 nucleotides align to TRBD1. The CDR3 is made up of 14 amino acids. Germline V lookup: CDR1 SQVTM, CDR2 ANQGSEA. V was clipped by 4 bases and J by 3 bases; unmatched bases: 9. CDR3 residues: CSVGTNSGGYEQYF. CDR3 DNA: TGCAGCGTTGGTACGAACTCAGGGGGCTACGAGCAGTACTTC.

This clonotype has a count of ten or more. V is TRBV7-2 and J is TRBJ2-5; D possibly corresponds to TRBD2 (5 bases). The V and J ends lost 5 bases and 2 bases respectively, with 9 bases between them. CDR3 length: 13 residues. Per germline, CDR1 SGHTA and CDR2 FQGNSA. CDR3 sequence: CASSPPGQETQYF. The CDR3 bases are TGTGCCAGCAGCCCACCGGGACAAGAGACCCAGTACTTC.

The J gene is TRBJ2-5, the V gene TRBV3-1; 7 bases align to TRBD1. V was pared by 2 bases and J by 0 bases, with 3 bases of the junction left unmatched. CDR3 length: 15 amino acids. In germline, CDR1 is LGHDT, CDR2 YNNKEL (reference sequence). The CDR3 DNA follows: TGTGCCAGCAGCCAACAGGGGGTGTACCAAGAGACCCAGTACTTC. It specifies CASSQQGVYQETQYF.

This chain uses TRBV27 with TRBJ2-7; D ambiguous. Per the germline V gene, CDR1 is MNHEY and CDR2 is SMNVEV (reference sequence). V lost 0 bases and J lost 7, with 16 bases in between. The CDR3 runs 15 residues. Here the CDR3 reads CASSLSYRPGAEQYF. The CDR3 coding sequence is TGTGCCAGCAGTTTATCTTATCGACCGGGTGCTGAGCAGTACTTC.

The CDR3 reads CASSLVGFVAGELFF. The CDR3, as DNA: TGTGCCAGCAGCTTGGTAGGGTTTGTAGCCGGGGAGCTGTTTTTT. J is TRBJ2-2 and V is TRBV11-2; no definite D call. Germline V gives CDR1 SGHAT, CDR2 FQNNGV. Trimming took off 3 bases at V and 6 bases at J, with 14 bases between the two ends. This CDR3 region has 15 residues.

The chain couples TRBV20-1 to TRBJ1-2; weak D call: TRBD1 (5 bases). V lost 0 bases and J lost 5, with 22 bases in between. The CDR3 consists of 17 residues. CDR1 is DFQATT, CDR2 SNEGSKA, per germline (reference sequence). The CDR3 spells CSARDRHLGRTDYGYTF. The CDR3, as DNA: TGCAGTGCTAGAGATCGCCACCTGGGACGGACTGATTATGGCTACACCTTC.

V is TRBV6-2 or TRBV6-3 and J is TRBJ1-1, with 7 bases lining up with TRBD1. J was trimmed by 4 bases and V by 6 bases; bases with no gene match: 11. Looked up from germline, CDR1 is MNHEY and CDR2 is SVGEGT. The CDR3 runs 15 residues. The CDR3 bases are TGTGCCAGCAGGCCCATTCCGAACAGGGGCACTGAAGCTTTCTTT. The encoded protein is CASRPIPNRGTEAFF.

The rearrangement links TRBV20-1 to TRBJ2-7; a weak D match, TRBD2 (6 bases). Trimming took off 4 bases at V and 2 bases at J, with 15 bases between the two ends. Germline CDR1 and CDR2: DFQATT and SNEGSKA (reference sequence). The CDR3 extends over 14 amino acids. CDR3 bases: TGCAGTGCTACGGACTATAAAATTACCTACGAGCAGTACTTC. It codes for CSATDYKITYEQYF.

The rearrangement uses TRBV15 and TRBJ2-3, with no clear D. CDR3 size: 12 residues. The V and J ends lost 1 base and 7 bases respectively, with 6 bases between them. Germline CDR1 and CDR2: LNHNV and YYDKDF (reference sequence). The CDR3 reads CATSRVDHTQYF. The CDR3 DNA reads TGTGCCACCAGCAGAGTTGATCATACGCAGTATTTT.

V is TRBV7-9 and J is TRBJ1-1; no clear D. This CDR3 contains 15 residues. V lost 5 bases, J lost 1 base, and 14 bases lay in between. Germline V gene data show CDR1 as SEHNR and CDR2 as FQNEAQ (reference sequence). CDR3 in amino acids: CASSELDVGNTEAFF. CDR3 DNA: TGTGCCAGCAGCGAGTTAGACGTGGGGAACACTGAAGCTTTCTTT.

CDR3: CASRRGGVNQPQHF. The DNA for the CDR3 is TGTGCCAGCCGCCGCGGGGGAGTGAATCAGCCCCAGCATTTT. The rearrangement joins TRBV6-2 or TRBV6-3 to TRBJ1-5; a weak D match, TRBD1 (5 bases). From germline, CDR1 is MNHEY and CDR2 SVGEGT. Trimming left V 8 bases short and J 4 bases short, with 15 bases between. CDR3 length equals 14 residues.

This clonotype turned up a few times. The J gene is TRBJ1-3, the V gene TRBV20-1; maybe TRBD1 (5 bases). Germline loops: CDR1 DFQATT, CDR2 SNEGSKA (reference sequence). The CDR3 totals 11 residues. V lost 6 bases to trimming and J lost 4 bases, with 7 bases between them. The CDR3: CSAWTGNTIYF. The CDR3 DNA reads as TGCAGTGCGTGGACAGGAAACACCATATATTTT.

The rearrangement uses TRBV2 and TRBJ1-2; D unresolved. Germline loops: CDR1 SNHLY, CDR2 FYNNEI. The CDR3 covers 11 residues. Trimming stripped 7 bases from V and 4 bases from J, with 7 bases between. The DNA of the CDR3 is TGTGCCAGCACCCCGGTCTATGGCTACACCTTC. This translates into CASTPVYGYTF.

CDR3 protein: CASSGRTPSTDTQYF. The CDR3 DNA sequence: TGTGCCAGCAGCGGACGGACACCAAGCACAGATACGCAGTATTTT. This chain connects TRBV6-1 to TRBJ2-3; tentative D call: TRBD1 (5 bases). The CDR3 consists of 15 residues. Germline CDR1 and CDR2: MNHNS and SASEGT. V lost 6 bases, J lost 0 bases, and 13 bases lay in between.

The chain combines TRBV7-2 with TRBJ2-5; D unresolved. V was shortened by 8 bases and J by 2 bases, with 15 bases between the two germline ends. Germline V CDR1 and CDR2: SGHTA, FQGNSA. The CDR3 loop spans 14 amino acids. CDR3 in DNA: TGTGCCAGCGCCCGGCAAGTCGGGCAAGAGACCCAGTACTTC. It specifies CASARQVGQETQYF.

The CDR3 DNA reads as TGTGCCAGCAGCATTACAGGGGCCTTCACAGATACGCAGTATTTT. This sequence encodes CASSITGAFTDTQYF. The chain has TRBV7-9 and TRBJ2-3; 7 positions agree with TRBD1. CDR1 and CDR2 (germline): SEHNR, FQNEAQ (reference sequence). Unmatched junction bases numbered 7, after V lost 5 bases and J lost 2 bases. The CDR3 totals 15 residues.